This T cell receptor (beta chain) was identified in a study of blood T cell repertoires in COVID-19. Clones were sequenced by immunoSEQ multiplex PCR, and TCRdb holds only the in-frame ones, with some missing. Of fewer than 250,000 clones detected, about 82% appear once; the ten largest clones hold around 2.1%. CDR1 is SGHNT and CDR2 is YENEEA in the germline V gene. Trimming took 1 base from V and 5 from J, leaving 8 bases between them. CDR3 length: 13 amino acids. The chain uses TRBV11-3 and TRBJ2-5, with a possible D match to TRBD1 (5 bases). The specimen was PBMCs or T cells enriched from blood (not recorded which). The receptor was isolated from a woman aged 50 to 60 who had recovered from COVID-19. CDR3 sequence: CASSLAAGETQYF. CDR3 nucleotides: TGTGCCAGCAGCTTAGCAGCAGGGGAGACCCAGTACTTC.